These 14 T cell receptor beta chains came from one sample sequenced in a study of cytomegalovirus exposure and HLA in healthy donors. PCR involved 60 Vbeta and 13 Jbeta primers. Clones were read by immunoSEQ multiplex PCR, and TCRdb kept only the in-frame ones, dropping some. This sample has 100,000 to 150,000 clones; more than 9% occur once, and the top ten carry under 6%. Sequenced material: PBMCs. The source of these receptors is a woman under 30 in good health and CMV-seropositive.

The chain recombines TRBV2 with TRBJ2-2; D remains unclear. This CDR3 is 13 amino acids long. Germline V gives CDR1 SNHLY, CDR2 FYNNEI. Trimming removed 3 bases at V and 3 bases at J, with 5 bases between. The CDR3 is CASSEGHTGELFF. For the CDR3, the DNA is TGTGCCAGCAGTGAGGGCCACACCGGGGAGCTGTTTTTT.

This clone was seen more than once but under ten times. The gene calls are TRBV6-5 and TRBJ2-3; D ambiguous. The V end lost 4 bases, the J end lost 2 bases, and 7 bases lay between the germline ends. This CDR3 has 13 residues. Looked up from germline, CDR1 is MNHEY and CDR2 is SVGAGI. The CDR3 DNA reads as TGTGCCAGCAGTTCAGGTCTCACAGATACGCAGTATTTT. Protein sequence: CASSSGLTDTQYF.

V and J are TRBV13 and TRBJ2-2; maybe TRBD2 (5 bases). The germline CDR1 and CDR2 sequences are PRHDT and FYEKMQ (reference sequence). The CDR3 runs to 16 residues. Trimming pared 5 bases from V and 7 bases from J, leaving 20 bases between. The CDR3 coding sequence is TGTGCCAGCAGCCGATCATTTATCGGGGAGATCGGGGAGCTGTTTTTT. Protein product: CASSRSFIGEIGELFF.

This clone was counted between two and nine times. The J gene is TRBJ2-3, the V gene TRBV29-1; 7 bases line up with TRBD1. J was trimmed by 4 bases and V by 5 bases; bases with no gene match: 3. Looked up from germline, CDR1 is SQVTM and CDR2 is ANQGSEA. The CDR3 covers 12 residues. The CDR3 nucleotides are TGCAGCGTTCGAGGGGGCGCAGATACGCAGTATTTT. Protein sequence: CSVRGGADTQYF.

This clone was detected only a few times. This rearrangement joins TRBV11-2 to TRBJ2-2; the D gene is possibly TRBD2 (5 bases). There are 16 residues in the CDR3. Germline V gene lookup returns CDR1 SGHAT and CDR2 FQNNGV. V lost 5 bases to trimming and J lost 1 base, with 14 bases between them. The CDR3 region is CASSHTREGNTGELFF. CDR3 nucleotide sequence: TGTGCCAGCAGCCACACCAGAGAGGGGAACACCGGGGAGCTGTTTTTT.

A remark on this clone: Germline is not matched at one junction end, which may reflect a read error. This chain uses TRBV5-1 with TRBJ2-1; D gene unclear. The CDR3 covers 12 residues. Germline CDR1 reads SGHRS; CDR2 reads YFSETQ. CDR3 in amino acids: CASRLALNEQFF. DNA of the CDR3: TGCGCCAGCAGATTGGCCCTCAATGAGCAGTTCTTC.

The CDR3 is CASSFGGRQPQHF. The CDR3 nucleotides read TGTGCCAGCAGCTTCGGAGGGAGACAGCCCCAGCATTTT. The chain joins TRBV5-5 to TRBJ1-5; D unresolved. The V end lost 2 bases, the J end lost 7 bases, and 10 bases lay between the germline ends. Germline V CDR1 and CDR2: SGHKS, YYEKEE (reference sequence). CDR3 size: 13 residues.

The chain is built from TRBV30 and TRBJ2-2; tentatively, D is TRBD1 (6 bases). Trimming cost V 1 base and J 3 bases, with 15 bases left between them. The CDR3 consists of 16 residues. Germline CDR1 GTSNPN, CDR2 SVGIG (reference sequence). CDR3 protein: CAWSGERQVYTGELFF. In DNA, the CDR3 is TGTGCCTGGAGTGGGGAGCGACAGGTCTACACCGGGGAGCTGTTTTTT. Full variable domain (rest looked up from reference TRBV30 and TRBJ2-2): SQTIHQWPATLVQPVGSPLSLECTVEGTSNPNLYWYRQAAGRGLQLLFYSVGIGQISSEVPQNLSASRPQDRQFILSSKKLLLSDSGFYLCAWSGERQVYTGELFFGEGSRLTVL.

The V call is TRBV2, the J call TRBJ1-4, with 9 positions matching TRBD1. Per the germline V gene, CDR1 is SNHLY and CDR2 is FYNNEI. This CDR3 is 18 amino acids long. In DNA form, the CDR3 reads TGTGCTTCAGCTCCAGCGGACAGGGGAGGTCCGGCTAATGAAAAACTGTTTTTT. Translated, it gives CASAPADRGGPANEKLFF.

This clone was counted a few times. This chain joins TRBV6-1 and TRBJ2-3, with a tentative D call TRBD2 (5 bases). V lost 0 bases and J 0 bases, leaving 13 bases between the germline ends. CDR3 size: 17 residues. The V gene's germline CDR1 is MNHNS and CDR2 SASEGT. As DNA, the CDR3 is TGTGCCAGCAGTGAAGCGCGAGGGTGGACTAGCACAGATACGCAGTATTTT. It encodes CASSEARGWTSTDTQYF.

V usage is TRBV4-1 and J usage is TRBJ1-1; TRBD1 aligns across 8 bases. With V trimmed by 1 base and J by 5 bases, 6 bases remained unmatched. This CDR3 has 15 residues. Germline V lookup: CDR1 MGHRA, CDR2 YSYEKL. Written as DNA, the CDR3 is TGCGCCAGCAGCCAAGCAGGACAGGGAAGAACTGAAGCTTTCTTT. It translates to CASSQAGQGRTEAFF.

The rearrangement uses TRBV11-2 and TRBJ1-1; possible D gene TRBD1, 5 bases. Germline values: CDR1 SGHAT, CDR2 FQNNGV. The CDR3 runs to 15 residues. V lost 3 bases and J lost 3, with 14 bases in between. The CDR3 coding sequence is TGTGCCAGCAGCTTCTCCCCAGGGTCAGACACTGAAGCTTTCTTT. This codes for CASSFSPGSDTEAFF.

This chain links TRBV6-6 with TRBJ1-2; D unresolved. CDR1 MNHNY and CDR2 SVGAGI come from the germline V gene (reference sequence). V was shortened by 7 bases and J by 0 bases, with 9 bases between the two germline ends. The CDR3 is 13 amino acids. The CDR3 sequence is CASTKESNYGYTF. The CDR3 DNA reads as TGTGCCAGCACAAAGGAGTCTAACTATGGCTACACCTTC.

Only a few counts were recorded for this clone. The CDR3 coding sequence is TGTGCCAGCAGCACCGCCAGGGTAGGTCAGCCCCAGCATTTT. Its protein product is CASSTARVGQPQHF. This chain joins TRBV28 and TRBJ1-5, with D maybe TRBD1 (5 bases). V lost 6 bases and J lost 6, with 15 bases in between. The CDR3 covers 14 residues. Germline V gives CDR1 MDHEN, CDR2 SYDVKM.